This T cell receptor (beta chain) was observed in a study of regulatory T cells in long-lasting Graves disease (dated by TCRdb to about 2021). About the investigation overall: To count as having persistent Graves' disease, a patient had to have received antithyroid drug treatment for over 5 years with TSH receptor autoantibodies remaining persistently positive. Persistent Graves' disease patients were compared with newly diagnosed Graves' disease patients by peripheral blood TCR sequencing and RNA sequencing. The study was conducted in China and was registered as a clinical trial. A total of about 33 samples underwent TCR sequencing, from roughly 13 patients with persistent Graves' disease and 20 or so patients with newly diagnosed Graves' disease. In the clinical cohort, patients with persistent Graves' disease had used antithyroid drugs for an average of around ten years. What the research found in general, with its limitations: Persistent patients shared more public clonotypes among themselves (over 2,500) than newly diagnosed patients did (about 1,000). The authors acknowledged the small sample size as a limitation that may reduce accuracy. Lower TCR Shannon entropy and fewer highly expanded clones were observed in persistent Graves' disease patients than in newly diagnosed patients, which suggested clonal expansion. Only the TCR beta chain was sequenced and analyzed. Persistent disease showed preferential use of TRBV28, TRBJ1-2 and TRBJ2-5, whereas newly diagnosed disease favored TRBV20-1 and TRBJ2-1. Because the primary lesion, thyroid tissue, could not be accessed, the study looked at peripheral blood alone.

To note about this clonotype: Its antigen target is currently unknown. Per-base qualities were not stored, and no clone one base away is much larger.

The sample's time point label, in plain terms: persistent/refractory GD, antithyroid drugs over 5 years with positive TRAb. For both TCR sequencing and RNA sequencing, RNA was extracted from PBMCs using TRIzol. The diagnosis of Graves' disease followed American Thyroid Association guidelines. Patients were recruited from an endocrinology department in Xi'an, China. Each patient gave 9 to 10 milliliters of peripheral blood, collected in an EDTA anticoagulant tube. Ficoll Paque Plus density gradient separation was used to isolate PBMCs, and no additional T cell sorting was done. RNA quality was checked with an Agilent 2100 Bioanalyzer and agarose gel, and concentration with a NanoDrop 2000. CDR1 and CDR2, looked up from the germline V gene (reference sequence), are SEHNR and FQNEAQ. The CDR3 contains 15 residues, cysteine and phenylalanine counted. The only DNA kept is the CDR3, 45 bases in frame from the first base. At the junction V is shortened by 5 bases and J by 7 bases; bases outside the gene matches: 10.

Libraries were constructed by multiplex PCR. Sequencing relied on an Illumina HiSeq 4000. CDR3 regions were amplified by Arm-PCR with iRepertoire HTBI primers to construct TCR beta libraries. Before sequencing, the PCR products underwent gel purification. Per the original workflow: Gene usage analysis of CDR3 amino acid clonotypes relied on the 60 to 65 TRBV and about 15 TRBJ segments identified across samples. Filtered high-quality paired reads were merged into contigs using COPE and FqMerger. BLAST was used to align contigs to the IMGT TRBV, TRBD and TRBJ reference genes, and CDR3 was defined following IMGT. Highly expanded clones were defined as clonotypes with a frequency above 0.1%. Repertoire diversity was measured by Shannon entropy, and V-J evenness by the Gini coefficient. Clonotypes shared by more than one individual were considered public. The public reads were reanalyzed by TCRdb: fastp trimming at Q25, MiXCR alignment, in-frame beta chains only. Rows are combined by CDR3 protein, so each entry shows the most common genes and DNA. Here the V and J calls rest on TCRdb's processing, not on the authors' analysis. The sample data list roughly 470,000 distinct CDR3 sequences, and about 20% of these were observed just once. The leading ten clones occupy over 7.5% of the sample.

The sequence joins TRBV7-9 to TRBJ2-5, with TRBD2 matching 10 junction bases. The sequencing here drew on peripheral blood mononuclear cells (PBMCs), taken when the disease was refractory, from a patient treated with antithyroid drugs. The clonotype was recovered from a female donor with Graves disease. The nucleotide sequence is TGTGCCAGCAGCCTTGGACTAGCGGATAGGGGGACCCAGTACTTC. This sequence encodes CASSLGLADRGTQYF.